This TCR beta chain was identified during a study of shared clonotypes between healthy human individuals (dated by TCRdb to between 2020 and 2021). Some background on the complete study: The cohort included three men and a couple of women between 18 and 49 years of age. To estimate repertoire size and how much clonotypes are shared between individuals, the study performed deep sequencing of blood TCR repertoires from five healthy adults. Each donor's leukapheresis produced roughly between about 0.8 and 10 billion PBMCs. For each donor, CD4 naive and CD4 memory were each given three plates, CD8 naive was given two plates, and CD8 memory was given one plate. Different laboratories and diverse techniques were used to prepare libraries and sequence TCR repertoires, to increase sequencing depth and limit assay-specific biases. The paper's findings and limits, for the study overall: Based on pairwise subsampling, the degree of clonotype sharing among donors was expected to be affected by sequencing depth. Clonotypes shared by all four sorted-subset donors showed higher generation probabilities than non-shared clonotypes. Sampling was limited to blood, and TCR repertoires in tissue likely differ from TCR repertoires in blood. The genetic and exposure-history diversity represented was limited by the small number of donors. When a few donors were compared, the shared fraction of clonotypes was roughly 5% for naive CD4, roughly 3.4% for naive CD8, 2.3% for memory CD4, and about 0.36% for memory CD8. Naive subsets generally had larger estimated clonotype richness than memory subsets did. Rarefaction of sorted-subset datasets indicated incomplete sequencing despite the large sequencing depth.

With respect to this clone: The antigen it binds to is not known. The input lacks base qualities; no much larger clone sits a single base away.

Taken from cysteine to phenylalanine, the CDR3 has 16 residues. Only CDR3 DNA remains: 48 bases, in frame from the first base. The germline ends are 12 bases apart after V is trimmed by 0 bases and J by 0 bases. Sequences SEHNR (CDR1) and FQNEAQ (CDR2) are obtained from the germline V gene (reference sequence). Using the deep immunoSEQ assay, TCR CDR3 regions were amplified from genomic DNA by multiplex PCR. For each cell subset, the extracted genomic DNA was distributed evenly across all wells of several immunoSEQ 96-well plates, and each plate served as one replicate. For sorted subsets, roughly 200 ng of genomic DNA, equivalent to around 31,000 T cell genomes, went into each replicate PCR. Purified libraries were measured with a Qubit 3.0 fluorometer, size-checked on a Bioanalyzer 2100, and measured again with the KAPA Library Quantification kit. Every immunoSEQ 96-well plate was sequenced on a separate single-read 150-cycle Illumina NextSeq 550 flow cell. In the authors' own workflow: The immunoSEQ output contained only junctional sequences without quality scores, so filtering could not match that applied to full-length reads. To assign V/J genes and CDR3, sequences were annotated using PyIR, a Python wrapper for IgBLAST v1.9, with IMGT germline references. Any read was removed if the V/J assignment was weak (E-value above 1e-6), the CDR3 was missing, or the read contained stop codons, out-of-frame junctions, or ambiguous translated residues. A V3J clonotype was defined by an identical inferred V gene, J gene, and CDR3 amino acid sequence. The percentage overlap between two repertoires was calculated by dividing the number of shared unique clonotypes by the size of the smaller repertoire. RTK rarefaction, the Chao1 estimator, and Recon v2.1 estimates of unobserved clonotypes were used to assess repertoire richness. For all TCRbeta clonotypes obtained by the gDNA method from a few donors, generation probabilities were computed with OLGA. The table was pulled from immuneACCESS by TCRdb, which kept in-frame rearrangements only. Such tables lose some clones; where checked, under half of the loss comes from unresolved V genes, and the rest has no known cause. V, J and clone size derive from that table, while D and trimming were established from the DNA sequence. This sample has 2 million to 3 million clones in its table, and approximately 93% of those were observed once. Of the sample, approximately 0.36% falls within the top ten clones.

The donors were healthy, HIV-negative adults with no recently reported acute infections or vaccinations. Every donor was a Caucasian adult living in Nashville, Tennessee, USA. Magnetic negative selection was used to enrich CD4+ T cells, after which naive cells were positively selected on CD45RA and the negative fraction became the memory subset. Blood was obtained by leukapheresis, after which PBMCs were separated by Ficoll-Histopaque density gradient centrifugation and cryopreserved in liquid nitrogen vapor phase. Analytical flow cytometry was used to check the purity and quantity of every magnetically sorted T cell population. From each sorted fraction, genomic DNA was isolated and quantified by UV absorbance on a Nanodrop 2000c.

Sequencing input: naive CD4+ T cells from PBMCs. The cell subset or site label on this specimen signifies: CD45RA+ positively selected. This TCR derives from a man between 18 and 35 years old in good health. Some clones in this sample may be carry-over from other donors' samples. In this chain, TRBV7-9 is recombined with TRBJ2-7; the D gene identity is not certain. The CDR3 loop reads CASSLASFPSSYEQYF. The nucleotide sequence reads TGTGCCAGCAGCTTAGCGTCCTTTCCGAGCTCCTACGAGCAGTACTTC. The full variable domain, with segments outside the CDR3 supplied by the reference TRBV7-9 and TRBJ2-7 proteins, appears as DTGVSQNPRHKITKRGQNVTFRCDPISEHNRLYWYRQTLGQGPEFLTYFQNEAQLEKSRLLSDRFSAERPKGSFSTLEIQRTEQGDSAMYLCASSLASFPSSYEQYFGPGTRLTVT.